The TCR beta chain under discussion was sequenced for a study of cytomegalovirus exposure and HLA in healthy donors. Study-level results: A prior analysis recorded that most TCR beta V segments were productive about 87% or about 30% of the time. For presence/absence analyses, sequencing depth was assumed to be roughly uniform across donors.

PCR employed 60 Vbeta and 13 Jbeta primers. The repertoire was sequenced with immunoSEQ multiplex PCR; TCRdb's copy has only in-frame clones and lacks some. This sample's table reports 100,000 to 150,000 clones. The CDR3 consists of 14 residues. Trimming cost V 6 bases and J 4 bases, with 13 bases left between them. Germline CDR1 is MNHEY and CDR2 is SVGAGI. Comments on this clone: Its antigen remains unidentified.

The chain links TRBV6-5 to TRBJ1-5; perhaps TRBD1 as D (5 bases). The sample comprised PBMCs. The origin of this receptor is a woman between 40 and 55 years old in good health and CMV-seronegative. DNA of the CDR3: TGTGCCAGCAGGTCCGACAGACAGAATCAGCCCCAGCATTTT. This gives the protein CASRSDRQNQPQHF.